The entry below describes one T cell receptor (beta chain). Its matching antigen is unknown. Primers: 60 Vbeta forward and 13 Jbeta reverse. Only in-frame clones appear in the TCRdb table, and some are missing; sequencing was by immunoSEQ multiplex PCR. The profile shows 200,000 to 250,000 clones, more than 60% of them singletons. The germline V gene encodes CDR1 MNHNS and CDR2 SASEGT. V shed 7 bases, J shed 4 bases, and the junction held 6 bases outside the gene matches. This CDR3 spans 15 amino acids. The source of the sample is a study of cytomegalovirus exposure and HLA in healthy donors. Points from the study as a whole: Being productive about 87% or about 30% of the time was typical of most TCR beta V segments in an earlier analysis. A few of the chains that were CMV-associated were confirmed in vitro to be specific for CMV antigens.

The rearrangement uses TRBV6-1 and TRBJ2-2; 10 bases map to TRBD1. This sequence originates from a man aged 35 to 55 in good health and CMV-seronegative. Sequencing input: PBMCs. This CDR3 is CASKGDRGATGELFF. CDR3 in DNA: TGTGCCAGCAAGGGGGACAGGGGCGCCACCGGGGAGCTGTTTTTT.